One T cell receptor beta chain is described in this entry. Antigen specificity is unknown. Profiled with immunoSEQ multiplex PCR; TCRdb holds only in-frame clones, not every one. The sample has around 1.9 million clones; around 95% are singletons. This specimen comes from a study of shared clonotypes between healthy human individuals. Whole-study context: Three plates were used per donor for CD4 naive, three for CD4 memory, two for CD8 naive and one for CD8 memory.

Study-level findings and limits: The donor pool, a small one, limited the genetic and exposure-history diversity represented. Sharing across four donors was highest in naive CD4 (roughly 5%) and lowest in memory CD8 (around 0.4%).

Positively selected for CCR7, the CD45RO-negative cells used as naive CD8 cells excluded terminally differentiated effector memory CD45RA+ cells. Sequenced input: naive CD8+ T cells from PBMCs. This receptor was obtained from a man aged 18 to 29 in good health. Some clones in this sample may be carry-over from other donors' samples.

In nucleotides, the CDR3 is TGTGCCAGCAGCAGACTAGCGGGAGGCTCCTACGAGCAGTACTTC. Translation gives CASSRLAGGSYEQYF. V gene TRBV2 combines with J gene TRBJ2-7, with 13 bases fitting TRBD2. Germline CDR1 is SNHLY and CDR2 is FYNNEI. CDR3 length: 15 amino acids. With V trimmed by 6 bases and J by 0 bases, 2 bases remained unmatched.